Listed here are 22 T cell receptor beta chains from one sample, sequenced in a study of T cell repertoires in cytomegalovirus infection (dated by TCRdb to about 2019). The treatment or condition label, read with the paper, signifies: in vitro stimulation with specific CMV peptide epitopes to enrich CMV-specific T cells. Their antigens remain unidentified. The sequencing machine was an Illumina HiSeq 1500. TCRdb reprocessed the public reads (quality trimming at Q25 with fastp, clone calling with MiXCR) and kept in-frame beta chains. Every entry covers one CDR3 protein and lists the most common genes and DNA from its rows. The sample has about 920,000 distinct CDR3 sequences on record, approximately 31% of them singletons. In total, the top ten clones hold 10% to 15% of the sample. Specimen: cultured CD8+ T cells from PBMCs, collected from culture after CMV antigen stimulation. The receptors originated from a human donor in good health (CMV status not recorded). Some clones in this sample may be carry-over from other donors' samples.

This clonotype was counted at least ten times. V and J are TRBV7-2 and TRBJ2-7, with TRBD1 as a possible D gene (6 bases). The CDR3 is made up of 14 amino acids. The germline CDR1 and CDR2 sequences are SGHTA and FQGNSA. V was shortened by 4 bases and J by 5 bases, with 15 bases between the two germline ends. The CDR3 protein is CASSSTGIYDEQYV. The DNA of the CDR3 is TGTGCCAGCAGCTCCACAGGGATTTACGACGAGCAGTACGTC.

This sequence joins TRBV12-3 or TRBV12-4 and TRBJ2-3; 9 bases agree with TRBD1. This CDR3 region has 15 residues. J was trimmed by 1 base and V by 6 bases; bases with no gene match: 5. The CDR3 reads CASSGDREGTDTQYF. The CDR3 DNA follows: TGTGCCAGCAGCGGGGACAGGGAGGGCACAGATACGCAGTATTTT.

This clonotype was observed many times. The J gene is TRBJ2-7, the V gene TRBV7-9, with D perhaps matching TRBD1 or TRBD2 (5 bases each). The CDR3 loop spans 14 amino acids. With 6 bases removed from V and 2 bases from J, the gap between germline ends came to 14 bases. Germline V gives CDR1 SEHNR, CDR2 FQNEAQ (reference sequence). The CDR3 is CASSGTGRAYEQYV. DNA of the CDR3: TGTGCCAGCAGTGGGACGGGAAGAGCCTACGAGCAGTACGTC.

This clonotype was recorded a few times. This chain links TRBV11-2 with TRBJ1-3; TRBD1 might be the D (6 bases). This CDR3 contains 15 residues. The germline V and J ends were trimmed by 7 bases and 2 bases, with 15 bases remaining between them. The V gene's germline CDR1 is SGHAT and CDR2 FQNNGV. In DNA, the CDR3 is TGTGCCAGCACTTTAGGGGGGCGAGCTGGAAACACCATATATTTT. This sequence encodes CASTLGGRAGNTIYF.

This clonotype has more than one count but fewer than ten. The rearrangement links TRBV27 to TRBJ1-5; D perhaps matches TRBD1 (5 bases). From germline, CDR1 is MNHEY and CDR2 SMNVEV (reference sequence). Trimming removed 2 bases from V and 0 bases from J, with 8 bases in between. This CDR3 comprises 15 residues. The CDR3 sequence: CASSLLGVSNQPQHF. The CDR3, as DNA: TGTGCCAGCAGTTTACTAGGGGTTAGCAATCAGCCCCAGCATTTT.

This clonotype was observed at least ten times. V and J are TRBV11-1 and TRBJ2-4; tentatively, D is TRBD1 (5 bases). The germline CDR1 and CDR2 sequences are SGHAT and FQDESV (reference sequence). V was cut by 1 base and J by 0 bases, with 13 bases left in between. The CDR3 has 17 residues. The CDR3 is CASSLDNRRLAKNIQYF. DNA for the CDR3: TGTGCCAGCAGCTTAGATAACAGGCGATTAGCCAAAAACATTCAGTACTTC.

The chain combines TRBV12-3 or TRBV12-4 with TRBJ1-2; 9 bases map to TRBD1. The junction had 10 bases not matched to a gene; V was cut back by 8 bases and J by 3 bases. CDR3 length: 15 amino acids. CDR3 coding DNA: TGTGCCAGCTGTCAGGGACAGGGTGTTGACTATGGCTACACCTTC. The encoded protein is CASCQGQGVDYGYTF.

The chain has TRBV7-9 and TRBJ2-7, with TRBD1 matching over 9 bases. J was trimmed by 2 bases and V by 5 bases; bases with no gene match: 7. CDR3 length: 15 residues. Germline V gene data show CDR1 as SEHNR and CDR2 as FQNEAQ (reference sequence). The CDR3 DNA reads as TGTGCCAGCAGCGCTCCGGGACAGGGAACCTACGAGCAGTACGTC. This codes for CASSAPGQGTYEQYV.

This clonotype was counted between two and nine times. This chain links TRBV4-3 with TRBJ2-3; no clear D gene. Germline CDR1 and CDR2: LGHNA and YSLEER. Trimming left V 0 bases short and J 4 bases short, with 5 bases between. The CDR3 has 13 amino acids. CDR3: CASSQDEADTQYF. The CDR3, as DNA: TGCGCCAGCAGCCAAGATGAAGCAGATACGCAGTATTTT.

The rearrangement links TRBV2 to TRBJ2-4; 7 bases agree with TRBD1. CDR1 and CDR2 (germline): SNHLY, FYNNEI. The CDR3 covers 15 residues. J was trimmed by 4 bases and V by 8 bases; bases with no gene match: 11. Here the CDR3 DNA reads TGTGCCAGCGAGGGGGCTCTCGCAAAAAAAAACATTCAGTACTTC. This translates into CASEGALAKKNIQYF. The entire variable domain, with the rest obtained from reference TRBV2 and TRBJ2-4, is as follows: EPEVTQTPSHQVTQMGQEVILRCVPISNHLYFYWYRQILGQKVEFLVSFYNNEISEKSEIFDDQFSVERPDGSNFTLKIRSTKLEDSAMYFCASEGALAKKNIQYFGAGTRLSVL.

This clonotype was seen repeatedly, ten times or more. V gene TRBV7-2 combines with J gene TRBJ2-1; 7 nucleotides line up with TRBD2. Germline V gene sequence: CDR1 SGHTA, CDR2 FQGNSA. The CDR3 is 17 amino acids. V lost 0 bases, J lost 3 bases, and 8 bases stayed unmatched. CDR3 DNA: TGTGCCAGCAGCTTAGCGGTTGGGGGAGGGATCTACAATGAGCAGTTCTTC. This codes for CASSLAVGGGIYNEQFF.

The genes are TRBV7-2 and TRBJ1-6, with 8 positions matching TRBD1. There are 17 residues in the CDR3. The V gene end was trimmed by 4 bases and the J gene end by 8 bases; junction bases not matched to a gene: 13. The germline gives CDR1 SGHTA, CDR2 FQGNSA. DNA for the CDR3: TGTGCCAGCAGCTCCCCCAGGGGGCCGAAATCGGATTCACCCCTCCACTTT. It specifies CASSSPRGPKSDSPLHF. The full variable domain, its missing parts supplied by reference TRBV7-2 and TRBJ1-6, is GAGVSQSPSNKVTEKGKDVELRCDPISGHTALYWYRQSLGQGLEFLIYFQGNSAPDKSGLPSDRFSAERTGGSVSTLTIQRTQQEDSAVYLCASSSPRGPKSDSPLHFGNGTRLTVT.

The DNA for the CDR3 is TGTGCCAGCAGCTTAGTAATAACAGGGGGCGCAGGGCAGCCCCAGCATTTT. It is translated as CASSLVITGGAGQPQHF. The V call is TRBV11-3, the J call TRBJ1-5; TRBD1 matches 9 bases. The CDR3 runs 17 residues. V gave up 1 base and J gave up 7 bases; unmatched junction bases: 11. The germline CDR1 and CDR2 sequences are SGHNT and YENEEA.

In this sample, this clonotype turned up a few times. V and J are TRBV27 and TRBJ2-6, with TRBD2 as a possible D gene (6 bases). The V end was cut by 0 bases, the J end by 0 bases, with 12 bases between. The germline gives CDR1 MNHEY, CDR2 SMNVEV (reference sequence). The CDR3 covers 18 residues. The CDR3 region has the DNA TGTGCCAGCAGTTTATCTGCGGGGCCACTCTCTGGGGCCAACGTCCTGACTTTC. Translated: CASSLSAGPLSGANVLTF.

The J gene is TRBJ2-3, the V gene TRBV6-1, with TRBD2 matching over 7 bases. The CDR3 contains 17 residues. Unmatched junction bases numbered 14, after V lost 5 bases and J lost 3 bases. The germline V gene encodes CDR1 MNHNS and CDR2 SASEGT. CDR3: CASSSPELATLTDTQYF. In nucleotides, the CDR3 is TGTGCCAGCAGTTCCCCGGAACTAGCGACGTTAACAGATACGCAGTATTTT.

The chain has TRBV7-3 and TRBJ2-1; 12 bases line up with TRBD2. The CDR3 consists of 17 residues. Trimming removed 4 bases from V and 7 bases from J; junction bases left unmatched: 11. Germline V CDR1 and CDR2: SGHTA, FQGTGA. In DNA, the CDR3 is TGTGCCAGCAGCTCCGTGACTAGCGGGGGCCCTAGGAATGAGCAGTTCTTC. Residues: CASSSVTSGGPRNEQFF.

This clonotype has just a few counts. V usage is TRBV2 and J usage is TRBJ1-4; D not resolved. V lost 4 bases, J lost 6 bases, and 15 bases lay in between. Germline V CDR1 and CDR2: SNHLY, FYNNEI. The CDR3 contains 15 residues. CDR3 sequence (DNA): TGTGCCAGCAGTGTACGGGGAGGTCGAGATGAAAAACTGTTTTTT. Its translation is CASSVRGGRDEKLFF.

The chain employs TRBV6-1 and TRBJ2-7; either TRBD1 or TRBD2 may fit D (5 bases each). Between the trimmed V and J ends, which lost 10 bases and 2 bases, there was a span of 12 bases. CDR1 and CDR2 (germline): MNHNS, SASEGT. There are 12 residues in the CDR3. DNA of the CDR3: TGTGCCACTTATCGGGACCCCTACGAGCAGTACTTC. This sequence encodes CATYRDPYEQYF.

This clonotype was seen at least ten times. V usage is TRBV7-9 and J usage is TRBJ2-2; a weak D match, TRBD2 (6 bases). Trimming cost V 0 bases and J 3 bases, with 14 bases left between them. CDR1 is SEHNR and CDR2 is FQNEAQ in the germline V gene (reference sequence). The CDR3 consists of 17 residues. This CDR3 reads CASSLARGVRDTGELFF. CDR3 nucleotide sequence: TGTGCCAGCAGCTTAGCGCGGGGCGTGAGGGACACCGGGGAGCTGTTTTTT.

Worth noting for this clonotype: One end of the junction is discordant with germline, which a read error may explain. The CDR3 protein is CASSATGSTEAFF. The CDR3, as DNA: TGTGCTAGCAGCGCGACAGGGAGTACTGAAGCTTTCTTT. The V gene is TRBV7-6, the J gene TRBJ1-1; TRBD1 aligns across 7 bases. The CDR3 has 13 amino acids. CDR1 and CDR2 from the germline V gene are SGHVS and FNYEAQ.

The CDR3 is CASSPGVAGDSSYEQYV. CDR3 coding DNA: TGTGCCAGCAGCCCGGGGGTTGCAGGGGATAGCTCCTACGAGCAGTACGTC. This chain joins TRBV7-4 and TRBJ2-7, with D perhaps being TRBD1 or TRBD2 (6 bases each). Germline V gene data show CDR1 as SGHVT and CDR2 as SQSDAQ. V shed 5 bases and J shed 0 bases, with 20 bases lying between them. This CDR3 is built from 17 residues.

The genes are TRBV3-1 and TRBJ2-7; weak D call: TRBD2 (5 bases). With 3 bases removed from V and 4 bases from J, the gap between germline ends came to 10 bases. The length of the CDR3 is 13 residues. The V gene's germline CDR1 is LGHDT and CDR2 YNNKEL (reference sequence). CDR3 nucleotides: TGTGCCAGCAGCCACCGGGATTTATACGAGCAGTACTTC. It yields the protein CASSHRDLYEQYF.